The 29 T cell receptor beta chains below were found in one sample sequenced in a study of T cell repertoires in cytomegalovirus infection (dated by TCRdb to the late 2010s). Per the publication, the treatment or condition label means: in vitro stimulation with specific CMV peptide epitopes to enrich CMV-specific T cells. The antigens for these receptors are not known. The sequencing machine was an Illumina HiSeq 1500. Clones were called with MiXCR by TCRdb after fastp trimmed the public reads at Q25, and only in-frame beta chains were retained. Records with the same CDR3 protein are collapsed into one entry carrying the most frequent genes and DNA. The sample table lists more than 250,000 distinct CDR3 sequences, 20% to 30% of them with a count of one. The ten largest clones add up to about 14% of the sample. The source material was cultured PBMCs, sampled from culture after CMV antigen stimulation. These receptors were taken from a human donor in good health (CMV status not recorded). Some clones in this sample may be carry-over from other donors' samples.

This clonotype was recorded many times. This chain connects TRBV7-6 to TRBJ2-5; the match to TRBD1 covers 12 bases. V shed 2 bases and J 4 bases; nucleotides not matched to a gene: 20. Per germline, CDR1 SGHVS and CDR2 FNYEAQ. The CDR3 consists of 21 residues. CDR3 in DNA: TGTGCCAGCAGCTTAAACGCCTACCCTTCCCGGGACAGGGGGCCGCCAGAGACCCAGTACTTC. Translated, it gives CASSLNAYPSRDRGPPETQYF.

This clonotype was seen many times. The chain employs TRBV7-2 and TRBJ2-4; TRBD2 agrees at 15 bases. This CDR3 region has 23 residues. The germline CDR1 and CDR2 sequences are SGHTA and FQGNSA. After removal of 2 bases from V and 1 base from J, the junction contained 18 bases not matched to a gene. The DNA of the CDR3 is TGTGCCAGCAGCTTATTTGTCTGGACTAGCGGGAGGGTGGTGTCGGGGGCCAAAAACATTCAGTACTTC. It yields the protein CASSLFVWTSGRVVSGAKNIQYF.

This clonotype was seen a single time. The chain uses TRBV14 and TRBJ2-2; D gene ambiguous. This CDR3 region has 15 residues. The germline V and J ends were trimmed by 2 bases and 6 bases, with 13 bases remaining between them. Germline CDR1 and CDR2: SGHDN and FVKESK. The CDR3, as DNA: TGTGCCAGCAGCCAACTTAACACCTTGGCCGGGGAGCTGTTTTTT. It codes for CASSQLNTLAGELFF.

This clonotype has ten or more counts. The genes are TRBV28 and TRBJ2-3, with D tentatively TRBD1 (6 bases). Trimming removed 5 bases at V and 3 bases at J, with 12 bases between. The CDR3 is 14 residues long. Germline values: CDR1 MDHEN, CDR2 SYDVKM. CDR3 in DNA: TGTGCCAGCAGTACCCGGACAGCTACAGATACGCAGTATTTT. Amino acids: CASSTRTATDTQYF. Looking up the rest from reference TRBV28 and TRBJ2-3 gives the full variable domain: DVKVTQSSRYLVKRTGEKVFLECVQDMDHENMFWYRQDPGLGLRLIYFSYDVKMKEKGDIPEGYSVSREKKERFSLILESASTNQTSMYLCASSTRTATDTQYFGPGTRLTVL.

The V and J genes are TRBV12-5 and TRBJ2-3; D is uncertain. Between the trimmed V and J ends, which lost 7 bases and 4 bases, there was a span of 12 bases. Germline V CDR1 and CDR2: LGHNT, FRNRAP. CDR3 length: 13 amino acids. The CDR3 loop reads CASALPPSDTQYF. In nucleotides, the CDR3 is TGTGCTAGTGCCTTGCCTCCATCAGATACGCAGTATTTT.

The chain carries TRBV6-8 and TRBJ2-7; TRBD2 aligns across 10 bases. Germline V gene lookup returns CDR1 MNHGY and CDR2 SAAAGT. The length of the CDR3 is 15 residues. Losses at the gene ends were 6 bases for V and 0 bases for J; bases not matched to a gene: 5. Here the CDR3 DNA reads TGTGCCAGCAGACCTAGGACTAGCGGCTCCTACGAGCAGTACTTC. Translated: CASRPRTSGSYEQYF.

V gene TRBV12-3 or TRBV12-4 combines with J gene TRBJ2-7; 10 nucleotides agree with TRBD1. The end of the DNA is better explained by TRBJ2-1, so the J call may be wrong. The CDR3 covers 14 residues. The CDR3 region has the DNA TGTGCCAGCAGTCCCAGGACAGGGGGGTACGAGCAGTTCTTC. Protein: CASSPRTGGYEQFF.

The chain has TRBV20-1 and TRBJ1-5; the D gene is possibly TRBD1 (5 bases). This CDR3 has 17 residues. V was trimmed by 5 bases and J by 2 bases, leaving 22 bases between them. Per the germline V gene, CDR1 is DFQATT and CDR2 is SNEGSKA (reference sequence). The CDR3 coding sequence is TGCAGTGCTTTATATCACGGGACCCCACCGGGCAATCAGCCCCAGCATTTT. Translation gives CSALYHGTPPGNQPQHF.

As DNA, the CDR3 is TGCGCCAGCAGCCAAGATCTTCACAAAAACAATGAGCAGTTCTTC. Residues: CASSQDLHKNNEQFF. This chain uses TRBV4-3 with TRBJ2-1; D unresolved. V dropped 0 bases and J dropped 5 bases, with 11 bases sitting between them. CDR3 size: 15 residues. Germline CDR1 LGHNA, CDR2 YSLEER.

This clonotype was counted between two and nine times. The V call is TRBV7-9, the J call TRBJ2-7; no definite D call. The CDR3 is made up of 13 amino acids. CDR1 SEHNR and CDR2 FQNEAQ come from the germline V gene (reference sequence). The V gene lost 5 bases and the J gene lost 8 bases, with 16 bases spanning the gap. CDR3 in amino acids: CASSQDNRYKQYV. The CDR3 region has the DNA TGTGCCAGCAGCCAAGACAACAGATATAAGCAGTACGTC.

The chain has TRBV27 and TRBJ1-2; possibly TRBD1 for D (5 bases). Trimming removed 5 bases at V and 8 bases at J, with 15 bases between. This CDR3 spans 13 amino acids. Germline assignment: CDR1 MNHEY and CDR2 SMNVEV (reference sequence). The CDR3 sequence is CASSPRQLGGYTF. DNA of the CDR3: TGTGCCAGCAGTCCCCGACAGCTCGGGGGCTACACCTTC.

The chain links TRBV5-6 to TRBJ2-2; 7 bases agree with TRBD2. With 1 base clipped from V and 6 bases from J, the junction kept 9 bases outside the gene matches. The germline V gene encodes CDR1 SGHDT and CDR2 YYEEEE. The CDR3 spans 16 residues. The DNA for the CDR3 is TGTGCCAGCAGCTTGTACTGGACTAGTGGGGCCGGGGAGCTGTTTTTT. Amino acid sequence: CASSLYWTSGAGELFF.

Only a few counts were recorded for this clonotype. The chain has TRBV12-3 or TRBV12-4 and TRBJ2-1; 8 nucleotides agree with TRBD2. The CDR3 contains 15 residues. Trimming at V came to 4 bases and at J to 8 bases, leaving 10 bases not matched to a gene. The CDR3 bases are TGTGCCAGCAGTTACCGGGAGGGGGTGATCCATGAGCAGTTCTTC. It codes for CASSYREGVIHEQFF.

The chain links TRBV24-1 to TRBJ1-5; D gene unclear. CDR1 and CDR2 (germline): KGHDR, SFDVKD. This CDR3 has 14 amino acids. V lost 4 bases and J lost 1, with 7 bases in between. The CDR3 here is CATSDPPSNQPQHF. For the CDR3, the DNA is TGTGCCACCAGTGACCCCCCCAGCAATCAGCCCCAGCATTTT.

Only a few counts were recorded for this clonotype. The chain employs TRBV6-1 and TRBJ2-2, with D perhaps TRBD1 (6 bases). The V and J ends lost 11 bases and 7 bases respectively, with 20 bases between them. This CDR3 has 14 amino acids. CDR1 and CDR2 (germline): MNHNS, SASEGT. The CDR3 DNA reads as TGTGCCGGCTCCCCCTGGGGGCCTGGCGGGGAGCTGTTTTTT. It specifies CAGSPWGPGGELFF.

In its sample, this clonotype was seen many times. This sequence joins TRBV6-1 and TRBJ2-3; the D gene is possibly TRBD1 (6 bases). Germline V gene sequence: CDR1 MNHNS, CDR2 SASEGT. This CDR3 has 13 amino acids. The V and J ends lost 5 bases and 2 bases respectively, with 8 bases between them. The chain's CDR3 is CASSWDNTDTQYF. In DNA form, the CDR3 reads TGTGCCAGCAGTTGGGACAACACAGATACGCAGTATTTT.

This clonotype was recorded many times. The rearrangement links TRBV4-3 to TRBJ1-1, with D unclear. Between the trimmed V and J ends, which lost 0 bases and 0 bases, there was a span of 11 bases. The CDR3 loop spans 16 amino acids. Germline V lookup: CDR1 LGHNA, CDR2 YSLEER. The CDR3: CASSQEVVGMNTEAFF. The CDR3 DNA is TGCGCCAGCAGCCAAGAGGTCGTAGGGATGAACACTGAAGCTTTCTTT.

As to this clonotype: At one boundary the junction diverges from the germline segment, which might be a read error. The DNA of the CDR3 is TGCGCCAGCAGCCAAGAACGGGGCAGAAATAATTCACCCCTCCCCTTT. It encodes CASSQERGRNNSPLPF. J is TRBJ1-6 and V is TRBV4-1, with D tentatively TRBD1 (5 bases). The CDR3 is made up of 16 amino acids. Germline loops: CDR1 MGHRA, CDR2 YSYEKL.

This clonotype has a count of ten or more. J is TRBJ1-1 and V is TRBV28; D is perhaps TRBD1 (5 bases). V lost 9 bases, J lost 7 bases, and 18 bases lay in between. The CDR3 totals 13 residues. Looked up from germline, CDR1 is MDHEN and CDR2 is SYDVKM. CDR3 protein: CASRSWGLGEAFF. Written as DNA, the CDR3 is TGTGCCAGTAGGAGTTGGGGGTTAGGTGAAGCTTTCTTT.

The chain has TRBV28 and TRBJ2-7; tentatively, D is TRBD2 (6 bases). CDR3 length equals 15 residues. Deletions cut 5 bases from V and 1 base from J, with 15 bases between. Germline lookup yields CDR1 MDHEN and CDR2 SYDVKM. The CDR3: CASSPGLSKSYEQYF. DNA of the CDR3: TGTGCCAGCAGTCCCGGACTATCTAAATCCTACGAGCAGTACTTC.

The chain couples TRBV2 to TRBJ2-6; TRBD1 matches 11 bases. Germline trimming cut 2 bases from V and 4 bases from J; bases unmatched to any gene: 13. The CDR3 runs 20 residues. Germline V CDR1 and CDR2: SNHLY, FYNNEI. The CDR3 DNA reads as TGTGCCAGCAGTGAAAGGTACCCCGGACAGGGGGCGGCGGGGGCCAACGTCCTGACTTTC. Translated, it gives CASSERYPGQGAAGANVLTF.

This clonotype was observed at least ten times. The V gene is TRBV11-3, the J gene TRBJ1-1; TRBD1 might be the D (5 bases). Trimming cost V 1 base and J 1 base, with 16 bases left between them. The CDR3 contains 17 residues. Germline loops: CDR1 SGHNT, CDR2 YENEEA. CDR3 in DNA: TGTGCCAGCAGCTTAGGTGGGGCAGGGCTAAGGAACACTGAAGCTTTCTTT. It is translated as CASSLGGAGLRNTEAFF.

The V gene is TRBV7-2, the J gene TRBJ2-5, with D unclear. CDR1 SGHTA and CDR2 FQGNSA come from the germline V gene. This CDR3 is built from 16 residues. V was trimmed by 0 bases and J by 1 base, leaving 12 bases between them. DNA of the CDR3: TGTGCCAGCAGCTTAGCCCCTGGGAATAGCCAAGAGACCCAGTACTTC. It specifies CASSLAPGNSQETQYF. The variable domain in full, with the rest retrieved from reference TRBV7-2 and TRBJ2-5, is GAGVSQSPSNKVTEKGKDVELRCDPISGHTALYWYRQSLGQGLEFLIYFQGNSAPDKSGLPSDRFSAERTGGSVSTLTIQRTQQEDSAVYLCASSLAPGNSQETQYFGPGTRLLVL.

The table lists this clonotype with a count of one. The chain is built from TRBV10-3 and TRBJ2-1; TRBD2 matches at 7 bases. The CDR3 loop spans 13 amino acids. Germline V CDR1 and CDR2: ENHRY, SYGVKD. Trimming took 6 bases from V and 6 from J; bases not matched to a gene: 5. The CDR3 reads CAIRAREANEQFF. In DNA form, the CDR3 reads TGTGCCATCAGGGCCCGGGAGGCCAATGAGCAGTTCTTC.

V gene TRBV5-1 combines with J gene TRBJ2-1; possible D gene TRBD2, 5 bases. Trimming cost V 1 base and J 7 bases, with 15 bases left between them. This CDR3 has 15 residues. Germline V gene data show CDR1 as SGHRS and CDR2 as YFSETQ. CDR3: CASSLLATRGNEQFF. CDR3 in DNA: TGCGCCAGCAGCTTGTTGGCTACTCGGGGTAATGAGCAGTTCTTC. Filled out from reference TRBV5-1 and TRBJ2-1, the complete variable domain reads KAGVTQTPRYLIKTRGQQVTLSCSPISGHRSVSWYQQTPGQGLQFLFEYFSETQRNKGNFPGRFSGRQFSNSRSEMNVSTLELGDSALYLCASSLLATRGNEQFFGPGTRLTVL.

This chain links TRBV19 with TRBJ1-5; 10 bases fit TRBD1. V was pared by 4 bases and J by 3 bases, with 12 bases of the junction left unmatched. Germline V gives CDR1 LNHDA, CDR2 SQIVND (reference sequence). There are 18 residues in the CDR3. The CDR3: CASSSPGTGDDLNQPQHF. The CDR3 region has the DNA TGTGCCAGTAGTAGTCCCGGGACAGGGGACGACCTCAATCAGCCCCAGCATTTT.

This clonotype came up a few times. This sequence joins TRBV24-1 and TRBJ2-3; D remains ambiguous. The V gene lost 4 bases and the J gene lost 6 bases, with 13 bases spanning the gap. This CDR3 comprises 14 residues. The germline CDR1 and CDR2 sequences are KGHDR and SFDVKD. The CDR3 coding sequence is TGTGCCACCAGTGAGTGGGTACTCCCGGATACGCAGTATTTT. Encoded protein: CATSEWVLPDTQYF.

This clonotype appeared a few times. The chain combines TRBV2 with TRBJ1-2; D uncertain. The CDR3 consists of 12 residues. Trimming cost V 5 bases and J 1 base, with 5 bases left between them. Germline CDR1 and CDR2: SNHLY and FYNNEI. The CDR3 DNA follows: TGTGCCAGCAGTTACAGTAACTATGGCTACACCTTC. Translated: CASSYSNYGYTF.

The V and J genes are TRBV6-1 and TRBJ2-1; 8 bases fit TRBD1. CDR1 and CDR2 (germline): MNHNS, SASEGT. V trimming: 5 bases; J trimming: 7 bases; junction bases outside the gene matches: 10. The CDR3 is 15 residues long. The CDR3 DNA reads TGTGCCAGCAGTCGGCCAGGGGGCAGGGTAAATGAGCAGTTCTTC. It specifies CASSRPGGRVNEQFF.